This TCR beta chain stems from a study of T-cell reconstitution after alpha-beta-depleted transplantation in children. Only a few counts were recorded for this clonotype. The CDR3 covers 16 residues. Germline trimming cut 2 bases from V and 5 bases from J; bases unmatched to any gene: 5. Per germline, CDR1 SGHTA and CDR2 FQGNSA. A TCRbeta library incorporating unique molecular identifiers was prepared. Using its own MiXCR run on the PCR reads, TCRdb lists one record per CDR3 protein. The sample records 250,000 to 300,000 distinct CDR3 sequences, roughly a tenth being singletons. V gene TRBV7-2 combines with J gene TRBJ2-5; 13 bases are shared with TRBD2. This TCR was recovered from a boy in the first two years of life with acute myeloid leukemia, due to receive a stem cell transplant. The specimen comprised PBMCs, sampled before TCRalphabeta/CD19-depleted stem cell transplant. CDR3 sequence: CASSLTSGRARETQYF. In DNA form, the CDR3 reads TGTGCCAGCAGCTTAACTAGCGGGAGGGCCCGGGAGACCCAGTACTTC.